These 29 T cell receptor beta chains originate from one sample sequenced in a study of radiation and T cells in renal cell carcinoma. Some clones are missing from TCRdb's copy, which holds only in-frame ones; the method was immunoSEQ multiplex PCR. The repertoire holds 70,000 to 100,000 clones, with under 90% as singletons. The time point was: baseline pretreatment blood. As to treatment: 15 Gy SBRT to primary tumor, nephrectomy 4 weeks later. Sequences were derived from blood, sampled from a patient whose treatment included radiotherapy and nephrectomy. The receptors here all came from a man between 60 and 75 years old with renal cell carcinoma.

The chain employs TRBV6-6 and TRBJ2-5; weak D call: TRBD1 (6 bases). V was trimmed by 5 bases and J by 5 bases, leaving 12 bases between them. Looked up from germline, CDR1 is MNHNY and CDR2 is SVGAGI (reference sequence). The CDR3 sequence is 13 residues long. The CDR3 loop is CASSQTGRETQYF. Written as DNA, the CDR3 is TGTGCCAGCAGTCAAACAGGGCGGGAGACCCAGTACTTC.

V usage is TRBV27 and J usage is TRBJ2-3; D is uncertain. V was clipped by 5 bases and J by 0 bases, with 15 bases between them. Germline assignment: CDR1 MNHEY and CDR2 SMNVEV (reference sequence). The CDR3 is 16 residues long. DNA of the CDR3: TGTGCCAGCAGTCTGAGGTGGCAGCCTAGCACAGATACGCAGTATTTT. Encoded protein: CASSLRWQPSTDTQYF.

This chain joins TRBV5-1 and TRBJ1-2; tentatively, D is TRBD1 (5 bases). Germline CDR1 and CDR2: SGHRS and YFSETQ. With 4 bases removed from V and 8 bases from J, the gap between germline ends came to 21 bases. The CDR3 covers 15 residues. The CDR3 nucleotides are TGCGCCAGCAGCCCTGTCGGGGCAGGCTATATGGGCTACACCTTC. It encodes CASSPVGAGYMGYTF.

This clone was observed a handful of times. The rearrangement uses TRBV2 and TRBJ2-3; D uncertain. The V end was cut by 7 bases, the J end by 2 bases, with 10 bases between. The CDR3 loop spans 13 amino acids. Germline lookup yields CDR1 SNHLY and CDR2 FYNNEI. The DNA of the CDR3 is TGTGCCAGCAAGGGCGGCTACACAGATACGCAGTATTTT. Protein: CASKGGYTDTQYF.

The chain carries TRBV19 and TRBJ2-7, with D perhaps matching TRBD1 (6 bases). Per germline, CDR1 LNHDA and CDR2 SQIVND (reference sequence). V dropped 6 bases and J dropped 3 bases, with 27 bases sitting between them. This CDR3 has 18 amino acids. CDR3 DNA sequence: TGTGCCAGTAGGTGGGGCAACAGGGCCGGTCAGGGCGACTACGAGCAGTACTTC. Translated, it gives CASRWGNRAGQGDYEQYF.

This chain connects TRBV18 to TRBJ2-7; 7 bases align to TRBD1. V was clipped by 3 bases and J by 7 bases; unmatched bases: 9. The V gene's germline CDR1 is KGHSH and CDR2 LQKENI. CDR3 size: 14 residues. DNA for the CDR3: TGTGCCAGCTCACCGGGGGACAGATTTTGGGAGCAGTACTTC. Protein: CASSPGDRFWEQYF.

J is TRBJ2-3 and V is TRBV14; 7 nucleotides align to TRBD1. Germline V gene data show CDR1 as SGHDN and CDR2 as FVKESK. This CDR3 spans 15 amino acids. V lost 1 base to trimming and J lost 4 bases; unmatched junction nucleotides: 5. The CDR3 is CASSQVVGGADTQYF. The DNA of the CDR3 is TGTGCCAGCAGCCAAGTTGTAGGGGGCGCAGATACGCAGTATTTT.

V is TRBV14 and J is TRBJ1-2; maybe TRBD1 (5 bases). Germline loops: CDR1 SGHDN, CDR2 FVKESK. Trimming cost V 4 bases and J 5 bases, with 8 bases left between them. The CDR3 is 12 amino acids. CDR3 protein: CASSLGDYGYTF. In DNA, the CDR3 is TGTGCCAGCAGCCTAGGGGATTATGGCTACACCTTC.

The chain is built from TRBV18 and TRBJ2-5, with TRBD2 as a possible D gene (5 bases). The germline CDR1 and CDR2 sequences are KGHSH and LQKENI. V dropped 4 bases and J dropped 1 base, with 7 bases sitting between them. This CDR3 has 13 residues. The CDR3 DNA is TGTGCCAGCTCACAAGCGGCCCAAGAGACCCAGTACTTC. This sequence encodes CASSQAAQETQYF.

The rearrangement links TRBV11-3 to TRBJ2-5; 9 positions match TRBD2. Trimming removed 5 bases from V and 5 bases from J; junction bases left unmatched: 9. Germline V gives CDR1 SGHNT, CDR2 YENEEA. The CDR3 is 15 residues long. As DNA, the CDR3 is TGTGCCAGCAGCATTACCTTAGCGGGAGTGGAGACCCAGTACTTC. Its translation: CASSITLAGVETQYF. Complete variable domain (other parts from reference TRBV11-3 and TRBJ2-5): EAGVVQSPRYKIIEKKQPVAFWCNPISGHNTLYWYLQNLGQGPELLIRYENEEAVDDSQLPKDRFSAERLKGVDSTLKIQPAELGDSAVYLCASSITLAGVETQYFGPGTRLLVL.

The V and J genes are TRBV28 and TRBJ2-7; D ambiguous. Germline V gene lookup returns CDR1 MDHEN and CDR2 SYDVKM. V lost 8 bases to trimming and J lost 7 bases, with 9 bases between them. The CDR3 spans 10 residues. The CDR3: CASSSREQYF. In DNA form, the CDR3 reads TGTGCCAGCTCGTCCCGGGAGCAGTACTTC. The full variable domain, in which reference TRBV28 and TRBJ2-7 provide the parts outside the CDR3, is DVKVTQSSRYLVKRTGEKVFLECVQDMDHENMFWYRQDPGLGLRLIYFSYDVKMKEKGDIPEGYSVSREKKERFSLILESASTNQTSMYLCASSSREQYFGPGTRLTVT.

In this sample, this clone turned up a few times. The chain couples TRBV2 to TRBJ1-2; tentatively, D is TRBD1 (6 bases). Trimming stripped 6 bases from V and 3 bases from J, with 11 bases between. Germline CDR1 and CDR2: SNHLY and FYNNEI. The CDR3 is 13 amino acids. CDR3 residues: CASRDQGYYGYTF. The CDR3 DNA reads TGTGCCAGCAGGGATCAGGGGTACTATGGCTACACCTTC.

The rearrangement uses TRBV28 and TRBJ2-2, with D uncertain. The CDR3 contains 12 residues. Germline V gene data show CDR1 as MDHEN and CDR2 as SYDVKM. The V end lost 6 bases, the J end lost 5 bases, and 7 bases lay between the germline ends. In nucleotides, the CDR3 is TGTGCCAGCAGCCGATTGACCGGGGAGCTGTTTTTT. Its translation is CASSRLTGELFF.

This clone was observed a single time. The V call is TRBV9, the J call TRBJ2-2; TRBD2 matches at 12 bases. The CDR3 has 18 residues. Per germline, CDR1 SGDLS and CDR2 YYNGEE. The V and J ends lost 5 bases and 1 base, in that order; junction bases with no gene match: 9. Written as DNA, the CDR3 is TGTGCCAGCAGGTTAGGACTAGCGGGGAACAAGAACACCGGGGAGCTGTTTTTT. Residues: CASRLGLAGNKNTGELFF.

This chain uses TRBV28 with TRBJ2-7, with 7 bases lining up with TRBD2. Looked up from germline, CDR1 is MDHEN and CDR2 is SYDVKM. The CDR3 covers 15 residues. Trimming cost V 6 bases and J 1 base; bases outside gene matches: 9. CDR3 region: CASSGGTVSSYEQYF. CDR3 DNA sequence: TGTGCCAGCAGCGGGGGGACGGTTTCATCCTACGAGCAGTACTTC.

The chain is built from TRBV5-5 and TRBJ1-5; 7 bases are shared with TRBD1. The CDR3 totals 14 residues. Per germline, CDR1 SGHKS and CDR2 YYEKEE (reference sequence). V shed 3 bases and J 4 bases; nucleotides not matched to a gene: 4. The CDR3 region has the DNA TGTGCCAGCAGCTATGGGACAGCTAATCAGCCCCAGCATTTT. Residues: CASSYGTANQPQHF.

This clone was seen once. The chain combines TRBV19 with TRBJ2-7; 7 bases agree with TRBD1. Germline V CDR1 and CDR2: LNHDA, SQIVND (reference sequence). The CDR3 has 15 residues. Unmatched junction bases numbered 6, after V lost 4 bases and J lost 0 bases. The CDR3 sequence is CASSTSGQASYEQYF. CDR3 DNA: TGTGCCAGTAGTACCTCAGGACAGGCCTCCTACGAGCAGTACTTC.

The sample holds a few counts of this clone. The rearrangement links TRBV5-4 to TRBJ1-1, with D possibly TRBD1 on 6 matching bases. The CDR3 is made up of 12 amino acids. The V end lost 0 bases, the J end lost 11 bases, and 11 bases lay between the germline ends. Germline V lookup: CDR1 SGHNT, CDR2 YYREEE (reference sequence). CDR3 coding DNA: TGTGCCAGCAGCTTGGGGGGGCGGAAGGCTTTCTTT. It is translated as CASSLGGRKAFF.

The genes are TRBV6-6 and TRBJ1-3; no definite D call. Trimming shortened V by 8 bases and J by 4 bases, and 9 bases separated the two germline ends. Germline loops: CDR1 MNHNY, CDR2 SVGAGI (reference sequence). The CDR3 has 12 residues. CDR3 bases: TGTGCCAGCGGGAGAGTAGGAAACACCATATATTTT. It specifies CASGRVGNTIYF.

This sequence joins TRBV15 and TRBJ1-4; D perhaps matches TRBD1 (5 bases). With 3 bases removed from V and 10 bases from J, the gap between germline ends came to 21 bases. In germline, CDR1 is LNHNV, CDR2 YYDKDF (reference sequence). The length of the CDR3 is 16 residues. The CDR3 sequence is CATSSDPGTSSGKLFF. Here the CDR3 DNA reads TGTGCCACCAGCAGTGACCCGGGGACGTCGAGCGGAAAACTGTTTTTT.

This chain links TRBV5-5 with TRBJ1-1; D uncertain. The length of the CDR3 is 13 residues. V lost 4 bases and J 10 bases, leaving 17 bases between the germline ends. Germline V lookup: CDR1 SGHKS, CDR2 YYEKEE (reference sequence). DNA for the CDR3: TGTGCCAGCAGCCAAGCAGTTTTGGAAGGAGCTTTCTTT. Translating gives CASSQAVLEGAFF.

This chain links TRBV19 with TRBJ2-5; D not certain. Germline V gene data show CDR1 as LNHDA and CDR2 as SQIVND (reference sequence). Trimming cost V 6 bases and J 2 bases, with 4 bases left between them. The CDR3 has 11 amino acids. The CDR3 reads CASSDQETQYF. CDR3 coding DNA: TGTGCCAGTAGCGATCAAGAGACCCAGTACTTC.

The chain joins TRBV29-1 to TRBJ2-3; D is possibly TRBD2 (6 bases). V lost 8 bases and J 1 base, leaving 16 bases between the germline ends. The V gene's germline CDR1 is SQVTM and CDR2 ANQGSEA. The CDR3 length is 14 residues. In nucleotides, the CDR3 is TGCAGCACCCTGCCCCCGGGGGGCACAGATACGCAGTATTTT. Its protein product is CSTLPPGGTDTQYF.

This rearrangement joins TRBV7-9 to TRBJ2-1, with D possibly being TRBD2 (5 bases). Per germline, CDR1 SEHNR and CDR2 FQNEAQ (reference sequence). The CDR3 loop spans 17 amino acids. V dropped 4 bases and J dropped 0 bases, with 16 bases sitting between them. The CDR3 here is CASSSPPSGTSYNEQFF. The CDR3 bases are TGTGCCAGCAGCTCGCCGCCGAGCGGAACCTCCTACAATGAGCAGTTCTTC.

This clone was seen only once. CDR3 nucleotide sequence: TGCGCCAGCAGCTTGGAAGGGGGGCCCACGGAGACCCAGTACTTC. Translating gives CASSLEGGPTETQYF. This chain joins TRBV5-1 and TRBJ2-5; D is perhaps TRBD1 or TRBD2 (6 bases each). This CDR3 is 15 amino acids long. Looked up from germline, CDR1 is SGHRS and CDR2 is YFSETQ. The V end lost 0 bases, the J end lost 5 bases, and 14 bases lay between the germline ends.

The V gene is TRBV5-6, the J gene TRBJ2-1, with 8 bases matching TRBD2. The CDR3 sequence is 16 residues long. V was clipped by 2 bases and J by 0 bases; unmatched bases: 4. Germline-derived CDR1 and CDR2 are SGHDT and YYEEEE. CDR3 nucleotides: TGTGCCAGCAGCTTCGGGAGCGGGAGCTCCTACAATGAGCAGTTCTTC. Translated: CASSFGSGSSYNEQFF.

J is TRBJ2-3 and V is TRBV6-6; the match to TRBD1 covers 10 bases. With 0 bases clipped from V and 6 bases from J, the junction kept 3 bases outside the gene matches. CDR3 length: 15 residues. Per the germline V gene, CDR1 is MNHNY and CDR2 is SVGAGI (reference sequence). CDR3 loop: CASSYSRQGADTQYF. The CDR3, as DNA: TGTGCCAGCAGTTACTCGAGACAGGGGGCTGATACGCAGTATTTT.

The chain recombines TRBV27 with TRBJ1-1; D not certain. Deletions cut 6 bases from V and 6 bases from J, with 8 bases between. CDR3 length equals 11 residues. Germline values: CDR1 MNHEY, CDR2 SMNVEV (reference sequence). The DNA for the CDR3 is TGTGCCAGCAGCGGGGTGTCTGAAGCTTTCTTT. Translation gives CASSGVSEAFF.

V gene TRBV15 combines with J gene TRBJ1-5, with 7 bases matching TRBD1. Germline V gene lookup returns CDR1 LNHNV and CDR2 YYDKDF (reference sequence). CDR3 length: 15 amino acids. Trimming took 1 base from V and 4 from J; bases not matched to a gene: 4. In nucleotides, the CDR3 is TGTGCCACCAGCAGAGGCACAGGGGCGAATCAGCCCCAGCATTTT. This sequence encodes CATSRGTGANQPQHF. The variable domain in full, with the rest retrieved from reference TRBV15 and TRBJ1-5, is DAMVIQNPRYQVTQFGKPVTLSCSQTLNHNVMYWYQQKSSQAPKLLFHYYDKDFNNEADTPDNFQSRRPNTSFCFLDIRSPGLGDTAMYLCATSRGTGANQPQHFGDGTRLSIL.